This T cell receptor (beta chain) is drawn from a study of cytomegalovirus exposure and HLA in healthy donors. Study information: Drawn from HLA-typed donors, some 80 million unique TCRs were held in an early data release. Findings of the study overall: According to an earlier analysis, most TCR beta V segments yielded productive rearrangements about 87% or about 30% of the time. Only CMV serostatus was available as immune exposure information. Owing to their indistinguishability, certain V segments, notably TRBV6-2 and TRBV6-3, were excluded.

Primers for the PCR totalled 60 Vbeta and 13 Jbeta. Some clones are missing from TCRdb's copy, which holds only in-frame ones; the method was immunoSEQ multiplex PCR. The sample lists about 200,000 clones; 82% were seen once. Germline V gene data show CDR1 as ENHRY and CDR2 as SYGVKD. Trimming removed 10 bases from V and 4 bases from J; junction bases left unmatched: 10. The CDR3 is 15 residues long. To note about this clone: The antigen remains unidentified.

Sequenced material: PBMCs. The chain carries TRBV10-3 and TRBJ1-4; TRBD1 agrees at 9 bases. The TCR originated in a boy aged 2 to 10 in good health and CMV-seronegative. CDR3 sequence reads: CATQGAKGINEKLFF. In DNA, the CDR3 is TGTGCCACACAGGGGGCCAAGGGGATTAATGAAAAACTGTTTTTT.